This T cell receptor beta chain was sequenced during a study of cytomegalovirus exposure and HLA in healthy donors. Worth noting for this clone: Its antigen is unknown.

V dropped 10 bases and J dropped 2 bases, with 18 bases sitting between them. Germline loops: CDR1 SGHTA, CDR2 FQGNSA. This CDR3 has 14 amino acids. Amplification used 60 Vbeta primers and 13 Jbeta primers. Under the authors' procedure: Some 11 million of the 75 million to 95 million unique TCR beta chains counted in a later analysis were shared. Clones were sequenced by immunoSEQ multiplex PCR, and TCRdb holds only the in-frame ones, with some missing. Clone size and V and J calls were adopted from that table, with D and trimming inferred from the DNA. Among over 95,000 clones listed, roughly 69% were seen once. Study results and limitations: By HLA locus, TCR association rates varied in a later analysis, with DRB1 showing the most and HLA-C the fewest.

This chain connects TRBV7-2 to TRBJ2-7, with D possibly being TRBD1 (6 bases). The TCR originated in a human donor in good health. The specimen sequenced was PBMCs. The CDR3 is CATKSGQRPYEQYF. As DNA, the CDR3 is TGTGCCACCAAGTCCGGACAGAGGCCCTACGAGCAGTACTTC.